Following are 26 T cell receptor beta chains from one sample sequenced in a study of OX40 agonist ivuxolimab in advanced cancers. Clones were sequenced by immunoSEQ multiplex PCR, and TCRdb holds only the in-frame ones, with some missing. The table has tens of thousands of clones, approximately 92% seen once. The specimen was CD4+ or CD8+ T cells sorted from blood, collected in a trial of the OX40 agonist ivuxolimab. These receptors were taken from an adult with an advanced solid tumor such as melanoma, head and neck, liver or kidney cancer.

CDR3 region: CASSESTLNTEAFF. CDR3 nucleotides: TGTGCCAGCAGTGAGAGTACACTGAACACTGAAGCTTTCTTT. The V call is TRBV2, the J call TRBJ1-1; D is undetermined. The germline gives CDR1 SNHLY, CDR2 FYNNEI. V lost 3 bases to trimming and J lost 0 bases, with 8 bases between them. The CDR3 covers 14 residues.

CDR3 DNA sequence: TGTGCCAGCAGCTTAAGTGGGGCGAGAGAGCAGTACTTC. This sequence encodes CASSLSGAREQYF. The gene calls are TRBV7-9 and TRBJ2-7; possibly TRBD1 for D (5 bases). This CDR3 contains 13 residues. CDR1 and CDR2 from the germline V gene are SEHNR and FQNEAQ (reference sequence). Trimming pared 2 bases from V and 7 bases from J, leaving 12 bases between. The full variable domain, rest sourced from reference TRBV7-9 and TRBJ2-7, is DTGVSQNPRHKITKRGQNVTFRCDPISEHNRLYWYRQTLGQGPEFLTYFQNEAQLEKSRLLSDRFSAERPKGSFSTLEIQRTEQGDSAMYLCASSLSGAREQYFGPGTRLTVT.

This chain joins TRBV19 and TRBJ2-7, with TRBD1 as a possible D gene (5 bases). The germline CDR1 and CDR2 sequences are LNHDA and SQIVND (reference sequence). The V end lost 6 bases, the J end lost 4 bases, and 16 bases lay between the germline ends. CDR3 length equals 14 residues. The CDR3 protein is CASRPREGRYEQYF. As DNA, the CDR3 is TGTGCCAGTAGGCCCAGGGAAGGTCGTTACGAGCAGTACTTC.

CDR3 sequence (DNA): TGTGCCAGCAGCCTAACGGGGGCTGGAGGGCCCCAGCATTTT. This encodes CASSLTGAGGPQHF. The rearrangement links TRBV16 to TRBJ1-5; tentative D call: TRBD1 (6 bases). Germline V gene sequence: CDR1 KGHSY, CDR2 FQNENV. V was clipped by 4 bases and J by 9 bases, with 16 bases between them. This CDR3 has 14 amino acids.

In nucleotides, the CDR3 is TGTGCCAGCAGCTTTGGGGGGTCTAGCTCCTACGAGCAGTACTTC. Translation gives CASSFGGSSSYEQYF. This chain uses TRBV13 with TRBJ2-7, with TRBD2 as a possible D gene (6 bases). Germline CDR1 reads PRHDT; CDR2 reads FYEKMQ (reference sequence). V was clipped by 3 bases and J by 0 bases, with 12 bases between them. This CDR3 region has 15 residues.

This chain connects TRBV7-8 to TRBJ2-3; 9 positions match TRBD2. The ends lost 5 bases at V and 4 bases at J; junction bases unmatched: 10. This CDR3 spans 16 amino acids. Per germline, CDR1 SGHVS and CDR2 FQNEAQ. CDR3 nucleotide sequence: TGTGCCAGCAGCACCCCCCGCGGGAGGGCCTCAGATACGCAGTATTTT. It translates to CASSTPRGRASDTQYF.

This clone was observed a single time. The chain combines TRBV27 with TRBJ2-1; TRBD2 aligns across 13 bases. The germline V gene encodes CDR1 MNHEY and CDR2 SMNVEV (reference sequence). This CDR3 has 15 amino acids. With V trimmed by 5 bases and J by 5 bases, 3 bases remained unmatched. CDR3 sequence: CASSPGTSGNNEQFF. The CDR3 coding sequence is TGTGCCAGCAGTCCTGGGACTAGCGGGAACAATGAGCAGTTCTTC.

The rearrangement uses TRBV30 and TRBJ2-7; D tentatively fits TRBD1 or TRBD2 (5 bases each). V lost 5 bases, J lost 3 bases, and 14 bases lay in between. This CDR3 region has 13 residues. Per germline, CDR1 GTSNPN and CDR2 SVGIG (reference sequence). The CDR3 is CAWVGESGYEQYF. In DNA, the CDR3 is TGTGCCTGGGTGGGGGAATCGGGCTACGAGCAGTACTTC.

The genes are TRBV25-1 and TRBJ2-3, with D perhaps given as TRBD1 or TRBD2 (6 bases each). V was trimmed by 8 bases and J by 4 bases, leaving 16 bases between them. Germline assignment: CDR1 MGHDK and CDR2 SYGVNS. The CDR3 contains 14 residues. The CDR3 sequence is CASWGSEGADTQYF. CDR3 DNA sequence: TGTGCCAGCTGGGGATCGGAGGGGGCAGATACGCAGTATTTT.

The rearrangement links TRBV9 to TRBJ2-3; TRBD2 might be the D (6 bases). Trimming shortened V by 0 bases and J by 1 base, and 12 bases separated the two germline ends. Germline CDR1 reads SGDLS; CDR2 reads YYNGEE. This CDR3 region has 16 residues. The CDR3 here is CASSVGARGGTDTQYF. The CDR3 DNA is TGTGCCAGCAGCGTAGGTGCGCGGGGAGGCACAGATACGCAGTATTTT.

The chain couples TRBV2 to TRBJ2-1; no definite D call. The CDR3 loop spans 13 amino acids. CDR1 SNHLY and CDR2 FYNNEI come from the germline V gene. The V and J ends lost 9 bases and 2 bases respectively, with 11 bases between them. Written as DNA, the CDR3 is TGTGCCAGTAAGGACGTCCCCTACAATGAGCAGTTCTTC. This translates into CASKDVPYNEQFF.

The chain uses TRBV19 and TRBJ2-1; tentatively, D is TRBD1 (6 bases). V was trimmed by 6 bases and J by 10 bases, leaving 13 bases between them. The CDR3 length is 12 residues. Germline CDR1 and CDR2: LNHDA and SQIVND (reference sequence). CDR3 in DNA: TGTGCCAGTAGCATCGGACAGCGCGAGCAGTTCTTC. It codes for CASSIGQREQFF.

As concerns this clone: The junction departs from the called germline gene at one end, perhaps through a read error. The rearrangement uses TRBV7-9 and TRBJ2-7, with D maybe TRBD1 (5 bases). The CDR3 runs to 13 residues. Germline V gene sequence: CDR1 SEHNR, CDR2 FQNEAQ (reference sequence). In DNA, the CDR3 is TGTGCCAGCAGCTCCACAGGCCCTCTCGCGCCCGAATTC. It encodes CASSSTGPLAPEF.

In DNA form, the CDR3 reads TGTGCCAGCAGGGGGAGAGGCTACGAGCAGTACTTC. Translating gives CASRGRGYEQYF. J is TRBJ2-7 and V is TRBV2, with TRBD2 as a possible D gene (5 bases). This CDR3 is built from 12 residues. V dropped 6 bases and J dropped 3 bases, with 9 bases sitting between them. Germline V gives CDR1 SNHLY, CDR2 FYNNEI. Supplemented by reference TRBV2 and TRBJ2-7, the full variable domain reads EPEVTQTPSHQVTQMGQEVILRCVPISNHLYFYWYRQILGQKVEFLVSFYNNEISEKSEIFDDQFSVERPDGSNFTLKIRSTKLEDSAMYFCASRGRGYEQYFGPGTRLTVT.

This chain joins TRBV7-9 and TRBJ2-3; D uncertain. The CDR3 contains 16 residues. The germline gives CDR1 SEHNR, CDR2 FQNEAQ (reference sequence). V was clipped by 5 bases and J by 4 bases, with 19 bases between them. CDR3 sequence reads: CASSHNLRSAADTQYF. CDR3 bases: TGTGCCAGCAGCCATAACCTGAGGTCGGCCGCAGATACGCAGTATTTT. Combining the CDR3 with reference TRBV7-9 and TRBJ2-3 gives the whole variable domain DTGVSQNPRHKITKRGQNVTFRCDPISEHNRLYWYRQTLGQGPEFLTYFQNEAQLEKSRLLSDRFSAERPKGSFSTLEIQRTEQGDSAMYLCASSHNLRSAADTQYFGPGTRLTVL.

This chain links TRBV27 with TRBJ2-1; 8 bases agree with TRBD1. The CDR3 runs 13 residues. With 6 bases clipped from V and 4 bases from J, the junction kept 2 bases outside the gene matches. Germline loops: CDR1 MNHEY, CDR2 SMNVEV (reference sequence). The CDR3 region is CASSWDRYNEQFF. The CDR3 DNA reads TGTGCCAGCAGCTGGGACAGGTACAATGAGCAGTTCTTC.

The chain couples TRBV6-5 to TRBJ2-5, with 10 bases identical to TRBD2. V was pared by 6 bases and J by 5 bases, with 3 bases of the junction left unmatched. Germline-derived CDR1 and CDR2 are MNHEY and SVGAGI. The CDR3 is made up of 13 amino acids. Here the CDR3 DNA reads TGTGCCAGCAGACCAGCGGGAGGGGAGACCCAGTACTTC. Translation gives CASRPAGGETQYF.

V and J are TRBV7-8 and TRBJ2-2; D is ambiguous. This CDR3 has 14 residues. V was cut by 3 bases and J by 1 base, with 6 bases left in between. Germline CDR1 SGHVS, CDR2 FQNEAQ. The CDR3 protein is CASSFYGNTGELFF. The CDR3 DNA follows: TGTGCCAGCAGCTTCTATGGGAACACCGGGGAGCTGTTTTTT.

This clone was detected a few times. The chain carries TRBV13 and TRBJ2-1, with 7 bases lining up with TRBD2. CDR1 and CDR2 (germline): PRHDT, FYEKMQ (reference sequence). Unmatched junction bases numbered 9, after V lost 3 bases and J lost 10 bases. The length of the CDR3 is 14 residues. The chain's CDR3 is CASSLGVGGGEQFF. The CDR3 bases are TGTGCCAGCAGCTTGGGCGTCGGGGGAGGGGAGCAGTTCTTC.

The V and J genes are TRBV5-1 and TRBJ1-1; the D gene is possibly TRBD1 (5 bases). Germline V lookup: CDR1 SGHRS, CDR2 YFSETQ. Trimming pared 4 bases from V and 0 bases from J, leaving 10 bases between. There are 14 residues in the CDR3. The CDR3 is CASSLGLMNTEAFF. The CDR3 DNA reads as TGCGCCAGCAGCCTGGGGCTTATGAACACTGAAGCTTTCTTT.

The chain employs TRBV18 and TRBJ2-2; 9 bases match TRBD1. The CDR3 is made up of 13 amino acids. Germline V CDR1 and CDR2: KGHSH, LQKENI. V was clipped by 3 bases and J by 7 bases; unmatched bases: 0. Written as DNA, the CDR3 is TGTGCCAGCTCACCGACAGGGGGCGGGGAGCTGTTTTTT. Encoded protein: CASSPTGGGELFF. The complete variable domain, with remaining parts taken from reference TRBV18 and TRBJ2-2, reads NAGVMQNPRHLVRRRGQEARLRCSPMKGHSHVYWYRQLPEEGLKFMVYLQKENIIDESGMPKERFSAEFPKEGPSILRIQQVVRGDSAAYFCASSPTGGGELFFGEGSRLTVL.

The V and J genes are TRBV9 and TRBJ2-5; the match to TRBD2 covers 8 bases. The CDR3 consists of 15 residues. J was trimmed by 4 bases and V by 9 bases; bases with no gene match: 14. Germline-derived CDR1 and CDR2 are SGDLS and YYNGEE. For the CDR3, the DNA is TGTGCCACCTCCCCGGGGGGGCTAGCGGGAGAGACCCAGTACTTC. As protein: CATSPGGLAGETQYF.

DNA for the CDR3: TGTGCCAGCAGTCCCGGGACAGGCTCTGGAAACACCATATATTTT. It yields the protein CASSPGTGSGNTIYF. The J gene is TRBJ1-3, the V gene TRBV27; TRBD1 matches at 8 bases. CDR3 length: 15 amino acids. The germline V gene encodes CDR1 MNHEY and CDR2 SMNVEV (reference sequence). V shed 5 bases and J 0 bases; nucleotides not matched to a gene: 3.

The chain has TRBV11-2 and TRBJ1-2, with D uncertain. The CDR3 has 15 amino acids. The germline CDR1 and CDR2 sequences are SGHAT and FQNNGV. V was cut by 1 base and J by 2 bases, with 11 bases left in between. The CDR3 sequence: CASSLGINSNYGYTF. CDR3 DNA sequence: TGTGCCAGCAGCTTAGGGATAAACAGCAACTATGGCTACACCTTC.

The V and J genes are TRBV27 and TRBJ2-7, with TRBD1 as a possible D gene (5 bases). Per the germline V gene, CDR1 is MNHEY and CDR2 is SMNVEV (reference sequence). This CDR3 spans 15 amino acids. V dropped 0 bases and J dropped 3 bases, with 12 bases sitting between them. CDR3 sequence: CASSLSGRASYEQYF. The DNA for the CDR3 is TGTGCCAGCAGTTTATCGGGCAGGGCAAGCTACGAGCAGTACTTC.

The rearrangement uses TRBV28 and TRBJ2-1; 12 bases agree with TRBD2. V was pared by 3 bases and J by 3 bases, with 3 bases of the junction left unmatched. Germline assignment: CDR1 MDHEN and CDR2 SYDVKM. This CDR3 region has 16 residues. CDR3 sequence: CASSFGGLAGYNEQFF. The CDR3 nucleotides are TGTGCCAGCAGTTTTGGGGGACTAGCGGGCTACAATGAGCAGTTCTTC.